These 10 T cell receptor beta chains originate from one sample sequenced in a study of control samples from healthy donors and cancer patients. Measured with immunoSEQ multiplex PCR; TCRdb has only the in-frame clones, and not every one. The data contain around 63,000 clones, around 87% of them singletons. The sample consisted of PBMCs. The source is a woman in her 50s with head and neck cancer.

This chain links TRBV28 with TRBJ1-2; D not certain. CDR3 size: 14 residues. Germline CDR1 and CDR2: MDHEN and SYDVKM. Trimming stripped 2 bases from V and 3 bases from J, with 10 bases between. As DNA, the CDR3 is TGTGCCAGCAGTTTAGGTGGCAGTGACTATGGCTACACCTTC. The encoded protein is CASSLGGSDYGYTF.

This clone has only a few counts. V usage is TRBV9 and J usage is TRBJ2-2; D remains unclear. The CDR3 totals 12 residues. Trimming shortened V by 1 base and J by 7 bases, and 5 bases separated the two germline ends. Per the germline V gene, CDR1 is SGDLS and CDR2 is YYNGEE. The chain's CDR3 is CASSVNDGELFF. The CDR3 DNA sequence: TGTGCCAGCAGCGTAAATGACGGGGAGCTGTTTTTT.

CDR3 nucleotides: TGCGCCAGCAGCTTGGACAGCGGGGGAACTCCCTACGAGCAGTACTTC. It encodes CASSLDSGGTPYEQYF. The chain is built from TRBV5-1 and TRBJ2-7; 8 bases line up with TRBD2. This CDR3 spans 16 amino acids. Germline lookup yields CDR1 SGHRS and CDR2 YFSETQ. V was pared by 0 bases and J by 2 bases, with 7 bases of the junction left unmatched.

The table lists this clone with a count of one. The chain joins TRBV7-9 to TRBJ2-5, with D tentatively TRBD1 (5 bases). V dropped 8 bases and J dropped 5 bases, with 12 bases sitting between them. The length of the CDR3 is 12 residues. Germline V gene sequence: CDR1 SEHNR, CDR2 FQNEAQ (reference sequence). As DNA, the CDR3 is TGTGCCAGCGAAGGGGCTCGTGAGACCCAGTACTTC. It specifies CASEGARETQYF.

The chain recombines TRBV19 with TRBJ1-5, with D unresolved. Trimming left V 2 bases short and J 7 bases short, with 12 bases between. Germline V gives CDR1 LNHDA, CDR2 SQIVND (reference sequence). The CDR3 covers 14 residues. DNA of the CDR3: TGTGCCAGTAGTATACAGGCCCCACGGCAGCCCCAGCATTTT. Translating gives CASSIQAPRQPQHF.

The chain combines TRBV28 with TRBJ2-7, with D possibly being TRBD1 (6 bases). The CDR3 is 16 residues long. Germline V lookup: CDR1 MDHEN, CDR2 SYDVKM. Trimming left V 1 base short and J 0 bases short, with 13 bases between. In nucleotides, the CDR3 is TGTGCCAGCAGTTTATTGGGGGCGGAGAGCTCCTACGAGCAGTACTTC. Its protein is CASSLLGAESSYEQYF.

The chain uses TRBV19 and TRBJ2-1; 9 bases map to TRBD1. Germline V CDR1 and CDR2: LNHDA, SQIVND (reference sequence). The CDR3 covers 12 residues. V lost 3 bases and J lost 15; bases outside the gene matches: 6. The DNA for the CDR3 is TGTGCCAGTAGTATTGTGACAGGGGGGCCGTTCTTC. It codes for CASSIVTGGPFF.

The chain links TRBV6-1 to TRBJ1-6; D remains unclear. Germline V gene sequence: CDR1 MNHNS, CDR2 SASEGT. Trimming stripped 2 bases from V and 0 bases from J, with 11 bases between. This CDR3 is 17 amino acids long. The CDR3 sequence is CASSERSASSYNSPLHF. Written as DNA, the CDR3 is TGTGCCAGCAGTGAACGGTCGGCCAGCTCCTATAATTCACCCCTCCACTTT.

The chain has TRBV6-2 or TRBV6-3 and TRBJ1-1, with no clear D. The CDR3 is 13 residues long. CDR1 MNHEY and CDR2 SVGEGT come from the germline V gene. The V end lost 6 bases, the J end lost 11 bases, and 19 bases lay between the germline ends. The CDR3 sequence: CASSPTRLSLAFF. CDR3 sequence (DNA): TGTGCCAGCAGCCCAACACGGCTGTCCCTGGCTTTCTTT.

This clone was seen only a few times. The chain recombines TRBV6-5 with TRBJ2-7; 10 positions match TRBD1. Germline CDR1 MNHEY, CDR2 SVGAGI. This CDR3 spans 14 amino acids. V lost 0 bases and J lost 5; bases outside the gene matches: 1. The DNA for the CDR3 is TGTGCCAGCAGTTACTCGGGACAGGGGCACGAGCAGTACTTC. Protein: CASSYSGQGHEQYF.